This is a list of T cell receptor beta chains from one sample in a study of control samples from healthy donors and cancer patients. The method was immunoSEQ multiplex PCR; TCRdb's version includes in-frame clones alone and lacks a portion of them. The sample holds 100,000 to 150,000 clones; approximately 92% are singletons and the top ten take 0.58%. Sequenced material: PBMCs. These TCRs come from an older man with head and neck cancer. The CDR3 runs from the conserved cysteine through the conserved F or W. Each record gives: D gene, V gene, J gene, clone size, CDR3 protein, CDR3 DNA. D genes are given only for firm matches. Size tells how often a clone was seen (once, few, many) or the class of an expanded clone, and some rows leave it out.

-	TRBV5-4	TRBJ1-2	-	CASTYTGGPYGYTF	TGTGCCAGCACCTACACAGGCGGACCCTATGGCTACACCTTC
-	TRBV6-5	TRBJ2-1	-	CASGQRTYNEQFF	TGTGCCAGCGGTCAGCGTACCTACAATGAGCAGTTCTTC
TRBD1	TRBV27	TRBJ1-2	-	CASSMTGYIYGYTF	TGTGCCAGCAGTATGACAGGGTATATTTATGGCTACACCTTC
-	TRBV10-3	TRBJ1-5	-	CAISEAGHQPQHF	TGTGCCATCAGTGAGGCAGGGCATCAGCCCCAGCATTTT
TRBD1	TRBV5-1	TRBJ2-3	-	CASSSKWSRTGRTSSTDTQYF	TGCGCCAGCAGCTCGAAGTGGTCCCGGACAGGGCGTACTTCTAGCACAGATACGCAGTATTTT
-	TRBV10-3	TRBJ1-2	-	CAINSPGTGTGGYTF	TGTGCCATCAACAGTCCCGGGACGGGGACGGGTGGCTACACCTTC
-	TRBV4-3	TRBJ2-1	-	CASSLAGYNEQFF	TGCGCCAGCAGCCTTGCGGGATACAATGAGCAGTTCTTC
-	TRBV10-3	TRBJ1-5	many	CAISGGTGDQPQHF	TGTGCCATCAGTGGGGGTACCGGGGATCAGCCCCAGCATTTT
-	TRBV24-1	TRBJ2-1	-	CATSDIGNEQFF	TGTGCCACCAGTGATATCGGTAATGAGCAGTTCTTC
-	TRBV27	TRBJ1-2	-	CASSFPAGYGYTF	TGTGCCAGCAGTTTCCCCGCCGGGTATGGCTACACCTTC
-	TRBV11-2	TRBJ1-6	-	CASSLVPDGSPLHF	TGTGCCAGCAGCTTAGTTCCCGACGGTTCACCCCTCCACTTT